This TCR beta chain was documented in a study of lymphopenia after photon versus proton radiotherapy. General study points: Only patients who died were analyzed for survival; proton advantage is unproven.

As concerns this clone: Antigen: not known.

The protocol was immunoSEQ multiplex PCR, while the TCRdb copy is restricted to in-frame clones and leaves out a portion. The repertoire holds about 26,000 clones, with 80% to 85% as singletons. This clonotype was sampled from a woman between 50 and 59 years old with pancreatic cancer. The material sequenced was peripheral blood, taken from a patient treated with photon-based radiotherapy.

CDR3 in DNA: TGTGCCATCAGTGAGTCGTCCGGACAGCCCCAGCATTTT. It is translated as CAISESSGQPQHF. The chain uses TRBV10-3 and TRBJ1-5; no reliable D call. Trimming took 0 bases from V and 7 from J, leaving 7 bases between them. The CDR3 covers 13 residues. The germline V gene encodes CDR1 ENHRY and CDR2 SYGVKD.